The entry that follows covers one T cell receptor (beta chain) sequence. Only in-frame clones appear in the TCRdb table, and some are missing; sequencing was by immunoSEQ multiplex PCR. The sample lists approximately 74,000 clones; roughly 85% were seen once. This CDR3 is 14 amino acids long. V was pared by 2 bases and J by 6 bases, with 7 bases of the junction left unmatched. Germline V gene lookup returns CDR1 SGDLS and CDR2 YYNGEE. This sample is drawn from a study of T cell responses to AZD1222 COVID-19 vaccine. This TCR was recovered from an adult in good health. The sequencing here drew on peripheral blood, taken on day 0 of AZD1222 vaccination. V usage is TRBV9 and J usage is TRBJ2-7; the match to TRBD1 covers 8 bases. The CDR3 DNA is TGTGCCAGCAGCGTGGAGGACAGGGTGGGCGAGCAGTACTTC. Residues: CASSVEDRVGEQYF.